Listed here is a single T cell receptor (beta chain). Antigen unknown. Terminally differentiated effector memory CD45RA+ cells were excluded by CCR7 positive selection of CD45RO-negative cells. The healthy adult donors were HIV-negative and reported no recent acute infections or vaccinations. This entry comes from a study of shared clonotypes between healthy human individuals. Study-level information: Each donor had three CD4 naive, three CD4 memory, two CD8 naive and one CD8 memory plate.

General observations from the study: Shared clonotypes across all four donors exceeded non-shared ones in generation probability. Few donors limited the genetic and exposure-history diversity represented.

Sequencing used immunoSEQ multiplex PCR; TCRdb keeps in-frame clones, though not all of them. The sample includes 650,000 to 800,000 clones, 92% seen only once; the top ten take about 24%. Trimming stripped 3 bases from V and 1 base from J, with 12 bases between. Germline CDR1 is WSHSY and CDR2 is SAAADI. CDR3 length equals 15 residues. V is TRBV10-2 and J is TRBJ1-1; unclear D gene. This receptor was identified in a man aged 25 to 45 in good health. The sequencing input was naive CD8+ T cells sorted from blood. This CDR3 reads CASSDPGSGNTEAFF. Here the CDR3 DNA reads TGCGCCAGCAGTGATCCCGGTTCCGGGAACACTGAAGCTTTCTTT.